This T cell receptor (beta chain) derives from a study of identical twins. This clonotype was observed a few times. Template switching created a universal primer site, and the cDNA included unique molecular identifiers. Via MiXCR, TCRdb re-called the 5' RACE reads, giving one row per CDR3 protein. The sample includes 200,000 to 250,000 distinct CDR3 sequences, 6% to 8.5% of them seen just once. The germline V gene has CDR1 LGHDT and CDR2 YNNKEL (reference sequence). Deletions cut 1 base from V and 1 base from J, with 10 bases between. This CDR3 has 15 amino acids. These same data were also listed under a study on yellow fever vaccine responses in identical twins.

This clonotype originated in a woman younger than 35 in good health. Sequencing used CD8+ T cells sorted from blood. The chain employs TRBV3-1 and TRBJ1-1, with D possibly matching TRBD1 (5 bases). This CDR3 is CASSQVEDRNTEAFF. The CDR3 DNA reads as TGTGCCAGCAGCCAAGTGGAAGACAGGAACACTGAAGCTTTCTTT.